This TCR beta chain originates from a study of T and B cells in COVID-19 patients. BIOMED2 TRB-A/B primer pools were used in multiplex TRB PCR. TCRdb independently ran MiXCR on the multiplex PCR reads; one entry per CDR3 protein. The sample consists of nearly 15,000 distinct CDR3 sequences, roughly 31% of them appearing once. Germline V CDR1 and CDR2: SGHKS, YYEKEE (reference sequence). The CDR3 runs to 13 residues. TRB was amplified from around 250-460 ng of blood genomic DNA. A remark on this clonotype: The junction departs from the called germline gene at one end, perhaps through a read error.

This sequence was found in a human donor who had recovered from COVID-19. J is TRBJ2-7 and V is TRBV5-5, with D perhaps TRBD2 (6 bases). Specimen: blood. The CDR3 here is CASSLQLANEQYF. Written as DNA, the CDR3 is TGCGCCAGCAGCTTGCAACTAGCAAACGAGCAGTACTTC.